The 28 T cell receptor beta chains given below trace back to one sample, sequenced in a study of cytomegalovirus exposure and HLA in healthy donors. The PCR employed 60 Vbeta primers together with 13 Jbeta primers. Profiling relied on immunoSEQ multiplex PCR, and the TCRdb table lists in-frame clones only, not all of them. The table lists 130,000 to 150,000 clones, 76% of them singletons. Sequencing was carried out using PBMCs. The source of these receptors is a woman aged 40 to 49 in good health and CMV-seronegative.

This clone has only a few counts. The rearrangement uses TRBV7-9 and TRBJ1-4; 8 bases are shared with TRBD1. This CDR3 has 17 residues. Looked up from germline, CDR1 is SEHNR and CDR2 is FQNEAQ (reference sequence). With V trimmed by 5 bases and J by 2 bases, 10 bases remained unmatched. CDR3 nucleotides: TGTGCCAGCAGCCCAACCCAGGGGGCGAGGACTAATGAAAAACTGTTTTTT. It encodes CASSPTQGARTNEKLFF.

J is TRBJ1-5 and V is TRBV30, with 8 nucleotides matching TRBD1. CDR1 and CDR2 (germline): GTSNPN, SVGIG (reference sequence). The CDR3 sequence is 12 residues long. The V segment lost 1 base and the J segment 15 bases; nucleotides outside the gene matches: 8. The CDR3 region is CAWSAPRTGLHF. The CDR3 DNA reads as TGTGCCTGGAGTGCACCTCGGACAGGGCTGCATTTT.

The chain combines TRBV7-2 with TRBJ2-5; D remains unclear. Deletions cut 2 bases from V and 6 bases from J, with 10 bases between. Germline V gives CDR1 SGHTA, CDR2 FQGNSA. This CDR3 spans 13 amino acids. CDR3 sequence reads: CASSLRSTQTQYF. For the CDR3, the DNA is TGTGCCAGCAGCTTACGTTCTACGCAGACCCAGTACTTC.

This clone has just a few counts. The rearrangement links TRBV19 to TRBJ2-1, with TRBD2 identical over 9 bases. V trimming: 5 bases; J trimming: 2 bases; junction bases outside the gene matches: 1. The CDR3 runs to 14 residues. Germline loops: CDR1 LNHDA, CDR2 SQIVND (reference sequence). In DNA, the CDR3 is TGTGCCAGTAGTTTAGCGGGGGCCTACAATGAGCAGTTCTTC. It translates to CASSLAGAYNEQFF.

The CDR3 DNA follows: TGTGCCAGCAGCCAATTTCAGGGGAACACTGAAGCTTTCTTT. Its translation is CASSQFQGNTEAFF. V gene TRBV7-7 combines with J gene TRBJ1-1; TRBD1 might be the D (5 bases). V lost 5 bases to trimming and J lost 1 base, with 11 bases between them. Germline V lookup: CDR1 SSHAT, CDR2 FNYEAQ (reference sequence). This CDR3 region has 14 residues.

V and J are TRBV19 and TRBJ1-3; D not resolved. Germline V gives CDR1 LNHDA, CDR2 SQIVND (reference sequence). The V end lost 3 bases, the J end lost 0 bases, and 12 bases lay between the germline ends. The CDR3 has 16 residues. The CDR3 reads CASSMGAQSSGNTIYF. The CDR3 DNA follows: TGTGCCAGTAGTATGGGTGCACAGAGCTCTGGAAACACCATATATTTT.

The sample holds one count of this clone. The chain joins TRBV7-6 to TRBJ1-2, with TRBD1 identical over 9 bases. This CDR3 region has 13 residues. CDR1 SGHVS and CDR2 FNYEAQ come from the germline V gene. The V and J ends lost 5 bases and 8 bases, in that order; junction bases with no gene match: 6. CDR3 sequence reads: CASSNTGGSGYTF. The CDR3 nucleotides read TGTGCCAGCAGCAATACAGGGGGCTCGGGCTACACCTTC. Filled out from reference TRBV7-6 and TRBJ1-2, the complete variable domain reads GAGVSQSPRYKVTKRGQDVALRCDPISGHVSLYWYRQALGQGPEFLTYFNYEAQQDKSGLPNDRFSAERPEGSISTLTIQRTEQRDSAMYRCASSNTGGSGYTFGSGTRLTVV.

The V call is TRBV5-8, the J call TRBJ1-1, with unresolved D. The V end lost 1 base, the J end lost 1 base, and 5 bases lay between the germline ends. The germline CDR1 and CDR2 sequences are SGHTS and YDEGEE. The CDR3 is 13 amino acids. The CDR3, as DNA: TGTGCCAGCAGCTTGTACAGGAACACTGAAGCTTTCTTT. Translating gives CASSLYRNTEAFF.

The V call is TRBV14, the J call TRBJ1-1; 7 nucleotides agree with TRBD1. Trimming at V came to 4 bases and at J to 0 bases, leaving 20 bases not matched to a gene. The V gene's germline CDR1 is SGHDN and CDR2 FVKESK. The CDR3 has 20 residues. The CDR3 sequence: CASSPWSTGTSFFMNTEAFF. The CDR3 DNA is TGTGCCAGCAGCCCCTGGTCGACAGGGACCTCATTTTTTATGAACACTGAAGCTTTCTTT.

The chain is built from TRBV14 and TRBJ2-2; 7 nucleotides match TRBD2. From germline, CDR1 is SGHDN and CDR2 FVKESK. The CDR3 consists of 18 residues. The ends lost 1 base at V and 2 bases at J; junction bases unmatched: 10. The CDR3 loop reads CASSQGGKLAINTGELFF. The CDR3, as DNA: TGTGCCAGCAGCCAAGGGGGGAAACTAGCGATAAACACCGGGGAGCTGTTTTTT.

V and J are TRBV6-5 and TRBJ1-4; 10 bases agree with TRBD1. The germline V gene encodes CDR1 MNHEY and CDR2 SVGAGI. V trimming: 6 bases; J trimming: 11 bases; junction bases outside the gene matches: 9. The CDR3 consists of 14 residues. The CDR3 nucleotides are TGTGCCAGCAGACCGACAGGGGGCGAAACTAAACTGTTTTTT. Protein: CASRPTGGETKLFF.

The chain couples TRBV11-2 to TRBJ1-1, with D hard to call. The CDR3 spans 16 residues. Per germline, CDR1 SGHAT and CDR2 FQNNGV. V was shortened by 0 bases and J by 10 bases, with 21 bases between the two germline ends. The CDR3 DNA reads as TGTGCCAGCAGCTTAGATCCAGGTGGAGGAACTAAAGGAGCTTTCTTT. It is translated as CASSLDPGGGTKGAFF. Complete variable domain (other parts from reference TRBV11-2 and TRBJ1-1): EAGVAQSPRYKIIEKRQSVAFWCNPISGHATLYWYQQILGQGPKLLIQFQNNGVVDDSQLPKDRFSAERLKGVDSTLKIQPAKLEDSAVYLCASSLDPGGGTKGAFFGQGTRLTVV.

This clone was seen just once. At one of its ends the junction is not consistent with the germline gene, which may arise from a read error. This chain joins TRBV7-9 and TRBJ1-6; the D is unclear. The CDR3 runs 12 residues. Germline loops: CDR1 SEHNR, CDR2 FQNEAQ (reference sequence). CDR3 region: CSSSSLNSPLHF. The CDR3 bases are TGTTCCAGCAGCTCCCTTAATTCACCCCTCCACTTT. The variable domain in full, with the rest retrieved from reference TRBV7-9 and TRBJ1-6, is DTGVSQNPRHKITKRGQNVTFRCDPISEHNRLYWYRQTLGQGPEFLTYFQNEAQLEKSRLLSDRFSAERPKGSFSTLEIQRTEQGDSAMYLCSSSSLNSPLHFGNGTRLTVT.

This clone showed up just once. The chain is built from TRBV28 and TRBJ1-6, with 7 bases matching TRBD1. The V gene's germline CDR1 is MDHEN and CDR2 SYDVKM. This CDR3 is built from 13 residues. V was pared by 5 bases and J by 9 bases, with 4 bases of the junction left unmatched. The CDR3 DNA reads TGTGCCAGCAGTAGTAACAGGGGTTCACCCCTCCACTTT. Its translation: CASSSNRGSPLHF. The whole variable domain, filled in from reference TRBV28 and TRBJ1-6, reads DVKVTQSSRYLVKRTGEKVFLECVQDMDHENMFWYRQDPGLGLRLIYFSYDVKMKEKGDIPEGYSVSREKKERFSLILESASTNQTSMYLCASSSNRGSPLHFGNGTRLTVT.

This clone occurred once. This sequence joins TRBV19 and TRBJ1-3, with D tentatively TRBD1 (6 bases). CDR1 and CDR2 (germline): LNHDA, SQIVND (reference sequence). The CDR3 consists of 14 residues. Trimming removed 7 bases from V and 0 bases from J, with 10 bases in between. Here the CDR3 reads CASTRGDSGNTIYF. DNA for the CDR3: TGTGCCAGTACCAGGGGTGACTCTGGAAACACCATATATTTT.

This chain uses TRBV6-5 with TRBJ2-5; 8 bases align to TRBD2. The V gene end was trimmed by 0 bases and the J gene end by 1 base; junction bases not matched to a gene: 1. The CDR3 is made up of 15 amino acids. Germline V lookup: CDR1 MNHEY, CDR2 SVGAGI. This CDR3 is CASSYSSGGQETQYF. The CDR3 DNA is TGTGCCAGCAGTTACTCGAGCGGGGGCCAAGAGACCCAGTACTTC.

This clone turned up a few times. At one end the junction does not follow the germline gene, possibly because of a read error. CDR3 residues: CAWTGGSLGAFF. For the CDR3, the DNA is TGTGCTTGGACAGGGGGATCTTTGGGAGCTTTCTTT. The rearrangement links TRBV30 to TRBJ1-1; 10 bases are a match to TRBD1. CDR1 and CDR2 from the germline V gene are GTSNPN and SVGIG (reference sequence). The CDR3 is 12 residues long.

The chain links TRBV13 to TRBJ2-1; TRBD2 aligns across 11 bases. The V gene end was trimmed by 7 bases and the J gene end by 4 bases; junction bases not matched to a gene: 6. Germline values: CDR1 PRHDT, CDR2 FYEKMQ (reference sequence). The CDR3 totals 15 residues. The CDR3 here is CASTPGLADYNEQFF. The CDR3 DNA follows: TGTGCCAGCACCCCGGGACTAGCGGATTACAATGAGCAGTTCTTC.

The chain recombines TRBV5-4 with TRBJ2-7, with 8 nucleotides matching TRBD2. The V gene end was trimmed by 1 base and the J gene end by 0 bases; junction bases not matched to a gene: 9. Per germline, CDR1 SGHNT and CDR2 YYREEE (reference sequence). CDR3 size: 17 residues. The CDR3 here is CASSLITPGGSSYEQYF. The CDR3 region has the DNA TGTGCCAGCAGCTTGATCACACCGGGAGGGAGCTCCTACGAGCAGTACTTC.

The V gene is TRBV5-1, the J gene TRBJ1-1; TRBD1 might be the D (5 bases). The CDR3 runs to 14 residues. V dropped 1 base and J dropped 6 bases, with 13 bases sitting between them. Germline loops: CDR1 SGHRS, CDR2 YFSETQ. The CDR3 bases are TGCGCCAGCAGCTTGACACCACAGGTGCCTGAAGCTTTCTTT. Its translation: CASSLTPQVPEAFF.

The CDR3 sequence: CASSADLLAGSYNEQFF. The CDR3, as DNA: TGTGCCAGCAGCGCCGATCTCCTAGCGGGGTCTTACAATGAGCAGTTCTTC. This chain uses TRBV7-6 with TRBJ2-1, with 9 positions matching TRBD2. Germline CDR1 SGHVS, CDR2 FNYEAQ. With V trimmed by 5 bases and J by 4 bases, 12 bases remained unmatched. The CDR3 runs 17 residues. The whole variable domain, filled in from reference TRBV7-6 and TRBJ2-1, reads GAGVSQSPRYKVTKRGQDVALRCDPISGHVSLYWYRQALGQGPEFLTYFNYEAQQDKSGLPNDRFSAERPEGSISTLTIQRTEQRDSAMYRCASSADLLAGSYNEQFFGPGTRLTVL.

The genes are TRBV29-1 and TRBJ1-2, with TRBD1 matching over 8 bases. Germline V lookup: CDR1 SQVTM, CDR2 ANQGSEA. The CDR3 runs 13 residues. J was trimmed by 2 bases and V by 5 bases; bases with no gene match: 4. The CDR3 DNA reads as TGCAGCGTTTCACAGGGGGACAACTATGGCTACACCTTC. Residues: CSVSQGDNYGYTF. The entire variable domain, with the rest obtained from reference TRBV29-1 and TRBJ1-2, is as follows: SAVISQKPSRDICQRGTSLTIQCQVDSQVTMMFWYRQQPGQSLTLIATANQGSEATYESGFVIDKFPISRPNLTFSTLTVSNMSPEDSSIYLCSVSQGDNYGYTFGSGTRLTVV.

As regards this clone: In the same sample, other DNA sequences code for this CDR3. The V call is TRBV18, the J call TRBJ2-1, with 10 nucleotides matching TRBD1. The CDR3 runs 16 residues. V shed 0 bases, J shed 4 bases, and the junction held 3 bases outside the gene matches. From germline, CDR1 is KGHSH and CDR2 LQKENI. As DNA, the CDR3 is TGTGCCAGCTCACCACCGGGACAGGGGCGGTACAATGAGCAGTTCTTC. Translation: CASSPPGQGRYNEQFF.

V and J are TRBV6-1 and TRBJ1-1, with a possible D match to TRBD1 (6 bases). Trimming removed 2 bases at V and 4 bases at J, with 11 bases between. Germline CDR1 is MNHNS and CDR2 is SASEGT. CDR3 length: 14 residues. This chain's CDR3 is CASSEQQGSTEAFF. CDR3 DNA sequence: TGTGCCAGCAGTGAACAACAGGGTAGCACTGAAGCTTTCTTT.

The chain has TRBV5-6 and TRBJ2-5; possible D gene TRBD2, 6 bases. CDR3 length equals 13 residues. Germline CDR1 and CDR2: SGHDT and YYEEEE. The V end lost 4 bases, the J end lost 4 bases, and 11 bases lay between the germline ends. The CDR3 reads CASSVGLLETQYF. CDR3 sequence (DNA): TGTGCCAGCAGCGTGGGACTCCTAGAGACCCAGTACTTC.

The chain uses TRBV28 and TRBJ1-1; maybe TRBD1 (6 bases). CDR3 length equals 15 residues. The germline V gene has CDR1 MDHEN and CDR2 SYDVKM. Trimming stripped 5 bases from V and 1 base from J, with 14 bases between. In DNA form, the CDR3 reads TGTGCCAGCAGTCGAACCGGGACACAGAACACTGAAGCTTTCTTT. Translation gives CASSRTGTQNTEAFF.

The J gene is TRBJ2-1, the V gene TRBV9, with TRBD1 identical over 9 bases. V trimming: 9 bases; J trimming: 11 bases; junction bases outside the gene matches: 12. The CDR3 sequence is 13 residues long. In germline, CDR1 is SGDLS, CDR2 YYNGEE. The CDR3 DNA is TGTGCCACCGCCGGGACAGGGAACCATCAGCAGTTCTTC. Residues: CATAGTGNHQQFF.

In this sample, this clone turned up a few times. This chain's CDR3 is CASSQLIGEAFF. In DNA form, the CDR3 reads TGTGCCAGCAGCCAATTAATCGGTGAGGCTTTCTTT. This chain links TRBV28 with TRBJ1-1; D gene ambiguous. From germline, CDR1 is MDHEN and CDR2 SYDVKM. Trimming removed 6 bases at V and 11 bases at J, with 16 bases between. The CDR3 loop spans 12 amino acids. Complete variable domain (other parts from reference TRBV28 and TRBJ1-1): DVKVTQSSRYLVKRTGEKVFLECVQDMDHENMFWYRQDPGLGLRLIYFSYDVKMKEKGDIPEGYSVSREKKERFSLILESASTNQTSMYLCASSQLIGEAFFGQGTRLTVV.